Below are 20 T cell receptor beta chains sequenced from a single sample in a study of blood T cell repertoires in COVID-19. Assay used: immunoSEQ multiplex PCR; TCRdb lists only in-frame clones, some missing. Of under 150,000 clones in the sample, 85% were seen once. Material: peripheral blood. The receptors shown here come from a woman aged 55-69 years with COVID-19, enrolled during active disease.

V usage is TRBV2 and J usage is TRBJ2-3, with D tentatively TRBD1 (5 bases). V dropped 4 bases and J dropped 7 bases, with 9 bases sitting between them. Per the germline V gene, CDR1 is SNHLY and CDR2 is FYNNEI. There are 12 residues in the CDR3. CDR3 in DNA: TGTGCCAGCAGTGGCCAGGGCCATACGCAGTATTTT. It translates to CASSGQGHTQYF.

This chain joins TRBV19 and TRBJ1-2; a possible D gene is TRBD1 (6 bases). CDR3 size: 20 residues. Deletions cut 8 bases from V and 7 bases from J, with 38 bases between. The germline V gene has CDR1 LNHDA and CDR2 SQIVND (reference sequence). The CDR3 is CASQRPRDRPYHGTLLGYTF. As DNA, the CDR3 is TGTGCCAGTCAACGGCCCCGCGACAGGCCCTACCATGGCACTCTACTTGGCTACACCTTC.

The chain links TRBV5-8 to TRBJ1-5, with D unclear. Trimming shortened V by 0 bases and J by 5 bases, and 9 bases separated the two germline ends. Germline CDR1 and CDR2: SGHTS and YDEGEE. The CDR3 contains 14 residues. The CDR3 here is CASSLAVLDQPQHF. The CDR3 region has the DNA TGTGCCAGCAGCTTGGCGGTCCTGGATCAGCCCCAGCATTTT.

The V and J genes are TRBV2 and TRBJ1-4, with D unresolved. Per the germline V gene, CDR1 is SNHLY and CDR2 is FYNNEI. This CDR3 is built from 14 residues. The V gene lost 7 bases and the J gene lost 0 bases, with 9 bases spanning the gap. Here the CDR3 DNA reads TGTGCCAGCATTCGACTTGCAACTAATGAAAAACTGTTTTTT. It translates to CASIRLATNEKLFF.

The chain has TRBV27 and TRBJ1-5, with 7 bases matching TRBD1. Germline lookup yields CDR1 MNHEY and CDR2 SMNVEV (reference sequence). J lost 5 bases, V lost 5 bases, and 9 bases had no gene match. The CDR3 spans 15 residues. The CDR3 nucleotides are TGTGCCAGCAGTCCTCCAGGGGGTCGGGATCAGCCCCAGCATTTT. As protein: CASSPPGGRDQPQHF.

The gene calls are TRBV21-1 and TRBJ1-2; the table names TRBD1, a call not compared with the DNA. TRBV21-1 is a known pseudogene. The length of the CDR3 is 16 residues. The CDR3 here is CASSSLSIQGIYGYTF. The CDR3 coding sequence is TGTGCCAGCAGCAGCCTCTCAATACAGGGGATCTATGGCTACACCTTC.

The chain has TRBV6-5 and TRBJ1-2; D is ambiguous. The V gene lost 2 bases and the J gene lost 0 bases, with 10 bases spanning the gap. Germline V gene lookup returns CDR1 MNHEY and CDR2 SVGAGI. The CDR3 has 15 amino acids. CDR3 residues: CASSYHAGSNYGYTF. CDR3 coding DNA: TGTGCCAGCAGTTACCATGCAGGTTCTAACTATGGCTACACCTTC.

This chain joins TRBV5-8 and TRBJ1-1; the match to TRBD1 covers 7 bases. CDR1 and CDR2 from the germline V gene are SGHTS and YDEGEE. J gave up 1 base and V 4 bases, and 10 bases lay outside the gene matches. This CDR3 spans 16 amino acids. CDR3 amino acids: CASSRGQVASNTEAFF. In nucleotides, the CDR3 is TGTGCCAGCAGCCGTGGACAGGTTGCCTCGAACACTGAAGCTTTCTTT.

The chain combines TRBV6-5 with TRBJ1-6, with D unresolved. V gave up 6 bases and J gave up 4 bases, with 10 bases separating them. This CDR3 spans 14 amino acids. Germline CDR1 reads MNHEY; CDR2 reads SVGAGI. As DNA, the CDR3 is TGTGCCAGCAGCCTCCGAGGTTATAATTCACCCCTCCACTTT. Its protein product is CASSLRGYNSPLHF.

The genes are TRBV5-6 and TRBJ1-6; D not resolved. Germline V CDR1 and CDR2: SGHDT, YYEEEE. Trimming removed 2 bases at V and 3 bases at J, with 9 bases between. The CDR3 is 15 amino acids. CDR3 nucleotide sequence: TGTGCCAGCAGCTTTCTCGGGAGCTATAATTCACCCCTCCACTTT. It is translated as CASSFLGSYNSPLHF.

The J gene is TRBJ1-4, the V gene TRBV19; 7 nucleotides align to TRBD1. The V gene end was trimmed by 9 bases and the J gene end by 8 bases; junction bases not matched to a gene: 18. This CDR3 is 16 amino acids long. CDR1 and CDR2 from the germline V gene are LNHDA and SQIVND (reference sequence). CDR3 in amino acids: CASALVQGRMGEKLFF. The CDR3 DNA follows: TGTGCCAGCGCCTTAGTACAGGGGCGCATGGGAGAAAAACTGTTTTTT.

The chain is built from TRBV28 and TRBJ1-2, with D maybe TRBD1 (6 bases). Germline V gene data show CDR1 as MDHEN and CDR2 as SYDVKM. V was trimmed by 6 bases and J by 7 bases, leaving 15 bases between them. This CDR3 comprises 13 residues. CDR3 residues: CASSRPQGGGYTF. In DNA form, the CDR3 reads TGTGCCAGCAGCCGACCACAGGGTGGTGGCTACACCTTC.

The V and J genes are TRBV2 and TRBJ2-7; 9 bases align to TRBD1. V was pared by 7 bases and J by 0 bases, with 1 base of the junction left unmatched. The CDR3 contains 13 residues. Germline CDR1 reads SNHLY; CDR2 reads FYNNEI. CDR3 residues: CASKGQGSYEQYF. Here the CDR3 DNA reads TGTGCCAGCAAGGGACAGGGCTCCTACGAGCAGTACTTC. The full variable domain, rest sourced from reference TRBV2 and TRBJ2-7, is EPEVTQTPSHQVTQMGQEVILRCVPISNHLYFYWYRQILGQKVEFLVSFYNNEISEKSEIFDDQFSVERPDGSNFTLKIRSTKLEDSAMYFCASKGQGSYEQYFGPGTRLTVT.

This clone was seen a few times. The chain recombines TRBV4-3 with TRBJ1-2; the match to TRBD1 covers 7 bases. With V trimmed by 0 bases and J by 2 bases, 9 bases remained unmatched. This CDR3 is 17 amino acids long. Looked up from germline, CDR1 is LGHNA and CDR2 is YSLEER. The CDR3 reads CASSQDSGQPQNYGYTF. The CDR3 DNA is TGCGCCAGCAGCCAAGATTCGGGACAGCCTCAGAACTATGGCTACACCTTC.

This chain joins TRBV6-5 and TRBJ1-1, with D tentatively TRBD1 (5 bases). This CDR3 contains 12 residues. Germline V gives CDR1 MNHEY, CDR2 SVGAGI. Trimming removed 6 bases at V and 5 bases at J, with 10 bases between. The CDR3 region is CASSQGYTEAFF. DNA of the CDR3: TGTGCCAGCAGCCAGGGATATACTGAAGCTTTCTTT.

The chain has TRBV4-3 and TRBJ2-3; TRBD2 agrees at 7 bases. V was pared by 3 bases and J by 2 bases, with 8 bases of the junction left unmatched. Germline V gene sequence: CDR1 LGHNA, CDR2 YSLEER. This CDR3 is 16 amino acids long. The CDR3 nucleotides read TGCGCCAGCAGCCACAACCCGGGACTATCCACAGATACGCAGTATTTT. Its protein is CASSHNPGLSTDTQYF.

The rearrangement joins TRBV5-1 to TRBJ2-7, with 8 bases matching TRBD1. Germline assignment: CDR1 SGHRS and CDR2 YFSETQ. The CDR3 is made up of 15 amino acids. Unmatched junction bases numbered 8, after V lost 2 bases and J lost 4 bases. The CDR3 sequence: CASSFRAGGEYEQYF. The CDR3 nucleotides are TGCGCCAGCAGCTTCCGGGCAGGGGGCGAATACGAGCAGTACTTC.

This clone turned up a few times. This rearrangement joins TRBV7-9 to TRBJ1-2, with D uncertain. The CDR3 consists of 13 residues. V was trimmed by 6 bases and J by 2 bases, leaving 10 bases between them. Per germline, CDR1 SEHNR and CDR2 FQNEAQ (reference sequence). The DNA of the CDR3 is TGTGCCAGCAGTTCCACCGGGAACTATGGCTACACCTTC. Residues: CASSSTGNYGYTF.

The rearrangement links TRBV2 to TRBJ1-1, with TRBD1 as a possible D gene (6 bases). The CDR3 consists of 14 residues. Germline loops: CDR1 SNHLY, CDR2 FYNNEI. V was trimmed by 8 bases and J by 6 bases, leaving 19 bases between them. CDR3 loop: CASYMDSNFSEAFF. For the CDR3, the DNA is TGTGCCAGCTATATGGACAGCAATTTTTCTGAAGCTTTCTTT.

This clone has just a few counts. The CDR3 protein is CASSFGDRPLSEQYF. The CDR3 DNA follows: TGTGCCAGCAGCTTCGGGGACAGGCCCCTCTCCGAGCAGTACTTC. The chain joins TRBV13 to TRBJ2-7; TRBD1 matches at 8 bases. CDR3 length: 15 amino acids. With V trimmed by 3 bases and J by 6 bases, 10 bases remained unmatched. Germline V gives CDR1 PRHDT, CDR2 FYEKMQ (reference sequence).